A single sample gave rise to the 5 T cell receptor beta chains below, sequenced in a study of T cell repertoires in cytomegalovirus infection. TCRdb re-analysed the reads in MiXCR, keeping a single row per CDR3 protein. The sample lists approximately 500,000 distinct CDR3 sequences, 26% occurring once. Sequencing was carried out using PBMCs. These receptors all come from a human donor in good health (CMV status not recorded). Some clones in this sample may be carry-over from other donors' samples.

This clonotype came up a few times. The chain joins TRBV11-3 to TRBJ2-3, with 7 bases identical to TRBD2. From germline, CDR1 is SGHNT and CDR2 YENEEA. With 1 base clipped from V and 1 base from J, the junction kept 5 bases outside the gene matches. The CDR3 is 16 amino acids. Written as DNA, the CDR3 is TGTGCCAGCAGCTTAGGAGGCGGGAGCCGCACAGATACGCAGTATTTT. Translating it yields CASSLGGGSRTDTQYF.

The chain links TRBV29-1 to TRBJ2-7, with TRBD1 matching over 7 bases. Germline V gene data show CDR1 as SQVTM and CDR2 as ANQGSEA. Trimming took 0 bases from V and 2 from J; bases not matched to a gene: 16. The CDR3 loop spans 18 amino acids. The DNA of the CDR3 is TGCAGCGTTGAAGATCTGGGGCCCCGGGACAGAATAGCCTACGAGCAGTACGTC. Its translation is CSVEDLGPRDRIAYEQYV.

This clonotype was counted a few times. The chain is built from TRBV12-3 or TRBV12-4 and TRBJ2-1; 11 nucleotides line up with TRBD2. J was trimmed by 16 bases and V by 5 bases; bases with no gene match: 7. This CDR3 contains 12 residues. The CDR3 DNA follows: TGTGCCAGCAGTGGTAGCGGGAGGGCCACCTTCTTC. Its protein is CASSGSGRATFF.

This clonotype was detected many times. The chain recombines TRBV7-9 with TRBJ2-7; unclear D gene. The germline gives CDR1 SEHNR, CDR2 FQNEAQ (reference sequence). V lost 2 bases and J lost 5, with 4 bases in between. The CDR3 has 11 residues. The CDR3 bases are TGTGCCAGCAGCTTAATGGACGAGCAGTACTTC. Translating gives CASSLMDEQYF.

Only a few counts were recorded for this clonotype. The V gene is TRBV19, the J gene TRBJ1-5; TRBD1 is a possible D gene (5 bases). From germline, CDR1 is LNHDA and CDR2 SQIVND (reference sequence). This CDR3 spans 13 amino acids. Trimming shortened V by 5 bases and J by 9 bases, and 14 bases separated the two germline ends. Here the CDR3 reads CASSPEGKGPQHF. The CDR3 bases are TGTGCCAGTAGTCCAGAGGGGAAGGGGCCCCAGCATTTT. Looking up the rest from reference TRBV19 and TRBJ1-5 gives the full variable domain: DGGITQSPKYLFRKEGQNVTLSCEQNLNHDAMYWYRQDPGQGLRLIYYSQIVNDFQKGDIAEGYSVSREKKESFPLTVTSAQKNPTAFYLCASSPEGKGPQHFGDGTRLSIL.